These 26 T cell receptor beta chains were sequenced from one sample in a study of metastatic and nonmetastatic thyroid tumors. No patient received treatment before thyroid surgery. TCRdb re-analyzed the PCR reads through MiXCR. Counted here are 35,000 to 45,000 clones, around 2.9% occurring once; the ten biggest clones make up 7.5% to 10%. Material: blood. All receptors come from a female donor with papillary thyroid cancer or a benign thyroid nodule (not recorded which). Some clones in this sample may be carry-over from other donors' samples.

CDR3 sequence: CASSPKGTQETQYF. The CDR3 bases are TGTGCCAGCAGCCCGAAGGGAACCCAAGAGACCCAGTACTTC. The V and J genes are TRBV5-4 and TRBJ2-5; D uncertain. The ends were cut back, 4 bases at V and 1 base at J, with 11 bases in the middle. Germline CDR1 is SGHNT and CDR2 is YYREEE (reference sequence). The CDR3 totals 14 residues.

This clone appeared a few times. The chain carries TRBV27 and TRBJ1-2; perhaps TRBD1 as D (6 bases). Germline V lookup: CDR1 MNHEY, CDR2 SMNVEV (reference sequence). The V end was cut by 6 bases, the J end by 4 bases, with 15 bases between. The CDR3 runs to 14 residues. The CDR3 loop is CASRGGGRGYGYTF. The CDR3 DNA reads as TGTGCCAGCAGAGGGGGGGGCAGGGGCTATGGCTACACCTTC.

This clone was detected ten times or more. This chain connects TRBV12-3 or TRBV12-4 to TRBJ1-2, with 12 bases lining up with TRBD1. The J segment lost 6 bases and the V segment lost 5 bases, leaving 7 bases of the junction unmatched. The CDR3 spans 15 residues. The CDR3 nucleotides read TGTGCCAGCAGTCCCTCCGGGACAGGGGGCGATGGCTACACCTTC. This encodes CASSPSGTGGDGYTF.

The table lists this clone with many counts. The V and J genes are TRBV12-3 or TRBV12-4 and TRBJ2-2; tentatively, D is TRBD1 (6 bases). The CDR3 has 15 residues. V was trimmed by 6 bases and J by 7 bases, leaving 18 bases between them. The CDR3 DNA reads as TGTGCCAGCAGCAAGAGGACAGCCGTCCTCGGGGAGCTGTTTTTT. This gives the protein CASSKRTAVLGELFF.

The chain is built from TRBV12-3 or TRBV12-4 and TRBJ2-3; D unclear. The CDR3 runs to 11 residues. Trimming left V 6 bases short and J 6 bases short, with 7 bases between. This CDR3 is CASSQMDTQYF. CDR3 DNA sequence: TGTGCCAGCAGCCAGATGGATACGCAGTATTTT.

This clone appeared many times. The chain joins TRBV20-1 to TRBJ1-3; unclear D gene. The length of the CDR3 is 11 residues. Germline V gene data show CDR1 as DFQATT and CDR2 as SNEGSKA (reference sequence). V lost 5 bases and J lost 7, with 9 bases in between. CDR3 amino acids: CSALMGNTIYF. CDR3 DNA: TGCAGTGCTCTAATGGGGAACACCATATATTTT.

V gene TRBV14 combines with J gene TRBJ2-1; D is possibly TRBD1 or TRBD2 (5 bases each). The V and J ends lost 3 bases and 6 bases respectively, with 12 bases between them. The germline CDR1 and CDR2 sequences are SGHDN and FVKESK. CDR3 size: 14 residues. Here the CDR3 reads CASSHGTTGNEQFF. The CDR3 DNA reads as TGTGCCAGCAGCCATGGGACCACCGGCAATGAGCAGTTCTTC.

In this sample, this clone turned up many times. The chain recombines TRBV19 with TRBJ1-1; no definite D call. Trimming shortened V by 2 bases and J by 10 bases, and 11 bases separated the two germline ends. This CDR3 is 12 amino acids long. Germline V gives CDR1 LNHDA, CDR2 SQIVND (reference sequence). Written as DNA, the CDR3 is TGTGCCAGTAGTATACGCGAAAGGAGAGCTTTCTTT. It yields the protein CASSIRERRAFF. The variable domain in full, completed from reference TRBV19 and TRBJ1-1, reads DGGITQSPKYLFRKEGQNVTLSCEQNLNHDAMYWYRQDPGQGLRLIYYSQIVNDFQKGDIAEGYSVSREKKESFPLTVTSAQKNPTAFYLCASSIRERRAFFGQGTRLTVV.

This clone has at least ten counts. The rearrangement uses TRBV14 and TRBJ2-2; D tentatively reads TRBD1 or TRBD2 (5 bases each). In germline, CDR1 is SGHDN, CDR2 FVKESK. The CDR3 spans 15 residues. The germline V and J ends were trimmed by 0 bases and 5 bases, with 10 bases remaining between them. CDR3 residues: CASSQDRGGTGELFF. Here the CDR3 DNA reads TGTGCCAGCAGCCAAGATCGGGGCGGGACCGGGGAGCTGTTTTTT.

The CDR3 bases are TGTGCCAGCAGCAGCCACGGAGCGGGAACCTACGAGCAGTACTTC. Its protein is CASSSHGAGTYEQYF. The rearrangement joins TRBV14 to TRBJ2-7; TRBD2 aligns across 7 bases. The germline gives CDR1 SGHDN, CDR2 FVKESK. V gave up 5 bases and J gave up 2 bases; unmatched junction bases: 9. The CDR3 extends over 15 amino acids.

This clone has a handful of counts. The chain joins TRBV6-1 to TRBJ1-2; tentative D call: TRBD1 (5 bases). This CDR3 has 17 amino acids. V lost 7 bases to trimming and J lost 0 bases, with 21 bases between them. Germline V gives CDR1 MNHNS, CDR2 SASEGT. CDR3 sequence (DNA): TGTGCCAGCAAACCCCTCTCGGGGACGGGGACTAACTATGGCTACACCTTC. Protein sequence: CASKPLSGTGTNYGYTF.

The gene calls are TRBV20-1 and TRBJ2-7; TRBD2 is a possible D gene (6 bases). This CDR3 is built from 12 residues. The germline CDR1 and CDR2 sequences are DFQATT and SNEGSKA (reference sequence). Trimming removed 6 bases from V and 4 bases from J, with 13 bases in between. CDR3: CSAALGGYEQYF. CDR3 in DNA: TGCAGTGCCGCACTGGGGGGTTACGAGCAGTACTTC.

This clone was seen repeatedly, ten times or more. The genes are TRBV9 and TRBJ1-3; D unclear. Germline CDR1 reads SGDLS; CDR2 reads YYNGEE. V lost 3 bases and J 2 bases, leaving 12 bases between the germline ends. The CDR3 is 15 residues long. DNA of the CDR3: TGTGCCAGCAGCGGATATGGTTCTACTGGAAACACCATATATTTT. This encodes CASSGYGSTGNTIYF.

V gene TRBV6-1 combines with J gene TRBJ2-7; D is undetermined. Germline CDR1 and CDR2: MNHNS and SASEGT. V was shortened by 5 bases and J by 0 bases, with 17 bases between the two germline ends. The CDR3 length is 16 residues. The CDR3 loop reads CASSLTKGTASYEQYF. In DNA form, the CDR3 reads TGTGCCAGCAGTTTGACAAAGGGAACAGCCTCCTACGAGCAGTACTTC.

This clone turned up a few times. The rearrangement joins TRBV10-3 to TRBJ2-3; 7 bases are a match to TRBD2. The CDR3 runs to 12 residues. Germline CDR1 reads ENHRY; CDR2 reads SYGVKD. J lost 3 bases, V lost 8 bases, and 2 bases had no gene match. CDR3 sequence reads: CAIRRETDTQYF. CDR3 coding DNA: TGTGCCATCCGGCGGGAGACAGATACGCAGTATTTT.

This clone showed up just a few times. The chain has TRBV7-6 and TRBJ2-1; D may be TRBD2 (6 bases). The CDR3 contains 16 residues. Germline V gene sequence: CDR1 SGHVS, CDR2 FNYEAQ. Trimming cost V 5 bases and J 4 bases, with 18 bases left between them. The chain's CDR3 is CASSPFVSGHYNEQFF. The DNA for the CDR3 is TGTGCCAGCAGCCCCTTTGTTAGCGGCCATTACAATGAGCAGTTCTTC.

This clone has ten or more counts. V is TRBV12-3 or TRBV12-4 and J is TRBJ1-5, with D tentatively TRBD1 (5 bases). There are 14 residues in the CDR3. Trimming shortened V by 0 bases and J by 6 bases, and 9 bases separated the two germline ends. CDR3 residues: CASSLAGGTQPQHF. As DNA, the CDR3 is TGTGCCAGCAGTTTAGCGGGGGGTACTCAGCCCCAGCATTTT.

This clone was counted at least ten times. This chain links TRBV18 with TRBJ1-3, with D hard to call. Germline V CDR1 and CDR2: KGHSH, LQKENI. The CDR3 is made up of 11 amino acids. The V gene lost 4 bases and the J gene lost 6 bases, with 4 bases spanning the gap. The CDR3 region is CASSLENTIYF. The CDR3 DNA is TGTGCCAGCTCACTGGAAAACACCATATATTTT.

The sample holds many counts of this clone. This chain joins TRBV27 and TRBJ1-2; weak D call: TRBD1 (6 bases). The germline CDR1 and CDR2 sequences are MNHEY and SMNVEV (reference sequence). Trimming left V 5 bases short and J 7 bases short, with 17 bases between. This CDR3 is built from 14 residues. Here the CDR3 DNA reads TGTGCCAGCAGTCCACCCGGGACATACAGTGGCTACACCTTC. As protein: CASSPPGTYSGYTF.

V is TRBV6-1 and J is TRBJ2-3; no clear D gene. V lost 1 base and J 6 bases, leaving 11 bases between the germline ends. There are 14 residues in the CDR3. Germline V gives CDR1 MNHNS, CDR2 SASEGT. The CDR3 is CASSEVLSMDTQYF. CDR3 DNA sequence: TGTGCCAGCAGTGAAGTCCTCAGCATGGATACGCAGTATTTT.

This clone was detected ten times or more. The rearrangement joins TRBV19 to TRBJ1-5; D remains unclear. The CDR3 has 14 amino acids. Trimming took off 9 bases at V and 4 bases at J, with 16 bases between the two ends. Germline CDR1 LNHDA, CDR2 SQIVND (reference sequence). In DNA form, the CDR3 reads TGTGCCAGCGGGCCCGTGGGAGCGAATCAGCCCCAGCATTTT. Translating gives CASGPVGANQPQHF. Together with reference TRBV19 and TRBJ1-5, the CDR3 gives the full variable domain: DGGITQSPKYLFRKEGQNVTLSCEQNLNHDAMYWYRQDPGQGLRLIYYSQIVNDFQKGDIAEGYSVSREKKESFPLTVTSAQKNPTAFYLCASGPVGANQPQHFGDGTRLSIL.

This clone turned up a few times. CDR3 loop: CSAETGTGNRNEQFF. For the CDR3, the DNA is TGCAGCGCCGAAACCGGGACAGGGAACCGTAATGAGCAGTTCTTC. V gene TRBV20-1 combines with J gene TRBJ2-1, with TRBD1 matching 9 bases. The CDR3 spans 15 residues. CDR1 is DFQATT and CDR2 is SNEGSKA in the germline V gene (reference sequence).

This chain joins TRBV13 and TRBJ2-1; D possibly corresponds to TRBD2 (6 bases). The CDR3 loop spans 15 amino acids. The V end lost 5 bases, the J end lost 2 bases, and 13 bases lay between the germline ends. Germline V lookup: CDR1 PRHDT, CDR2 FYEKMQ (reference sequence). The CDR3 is CASSRGSTAYNEQFF. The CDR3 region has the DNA TGTGCCAGCAGCCGGGGGAGCACCGCCTACAATGAGCAGTTCTTC. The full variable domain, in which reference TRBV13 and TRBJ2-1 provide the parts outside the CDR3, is AAGVIQSPRHLIKEKRETATLKCYPIPRHDTVYWYQQGPGQDPQFLISFYEKMQSDKGSIPDRFSAQQFSDYHSELNMSSLELGDSALYFCASSRGSTAYNEQFFGPGTRLTVL.

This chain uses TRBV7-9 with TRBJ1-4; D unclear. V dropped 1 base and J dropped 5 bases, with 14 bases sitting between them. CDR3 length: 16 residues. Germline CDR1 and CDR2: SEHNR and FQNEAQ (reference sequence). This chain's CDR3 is CASSLVSGGLNEKLFF. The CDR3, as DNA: TGTGCCAGCAGCTTAGTCTCAGGCGGTTTAAATGAAAAACTGTTTTTT.

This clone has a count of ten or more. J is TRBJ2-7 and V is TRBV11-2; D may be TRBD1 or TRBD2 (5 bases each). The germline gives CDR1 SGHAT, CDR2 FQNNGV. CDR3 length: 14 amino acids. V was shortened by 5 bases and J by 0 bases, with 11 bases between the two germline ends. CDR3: CASSRDVRSYEQYF. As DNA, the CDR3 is TGTGCCAGCAGCCGGGACGTACGCTCCTACGAGCAGTACTTC.

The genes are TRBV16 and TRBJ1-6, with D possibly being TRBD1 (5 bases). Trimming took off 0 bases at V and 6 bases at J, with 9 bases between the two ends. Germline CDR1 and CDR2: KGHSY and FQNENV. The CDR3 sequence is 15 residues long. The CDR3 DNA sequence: TGTGCCAGCAGCCAATCGCCAGGGTTTAATTCACCCCTCCACTTT. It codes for CASSQSPGFNSPLHF.